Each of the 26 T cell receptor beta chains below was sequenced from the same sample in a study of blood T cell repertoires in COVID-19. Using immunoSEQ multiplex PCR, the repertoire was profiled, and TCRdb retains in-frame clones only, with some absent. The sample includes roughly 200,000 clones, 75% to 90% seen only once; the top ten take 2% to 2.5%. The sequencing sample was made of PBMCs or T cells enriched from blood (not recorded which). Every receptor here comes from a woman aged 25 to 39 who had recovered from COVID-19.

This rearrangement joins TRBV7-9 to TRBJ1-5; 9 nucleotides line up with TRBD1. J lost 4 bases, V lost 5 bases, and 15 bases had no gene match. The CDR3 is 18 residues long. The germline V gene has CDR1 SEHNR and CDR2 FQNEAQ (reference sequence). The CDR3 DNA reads TGTGCCAGCAGCATCTGGGGACCCGGGACAGGGTGGAATCAGCCCCAGCATTTT. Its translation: CASSIWGPGTGWNQPQHF.

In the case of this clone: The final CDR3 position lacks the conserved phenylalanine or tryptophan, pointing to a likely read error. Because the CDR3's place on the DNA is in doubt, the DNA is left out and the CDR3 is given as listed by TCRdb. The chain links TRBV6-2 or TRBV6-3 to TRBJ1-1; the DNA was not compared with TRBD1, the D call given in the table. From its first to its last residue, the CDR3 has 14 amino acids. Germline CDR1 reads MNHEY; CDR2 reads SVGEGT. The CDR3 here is CASSYTVAGVRSLV.

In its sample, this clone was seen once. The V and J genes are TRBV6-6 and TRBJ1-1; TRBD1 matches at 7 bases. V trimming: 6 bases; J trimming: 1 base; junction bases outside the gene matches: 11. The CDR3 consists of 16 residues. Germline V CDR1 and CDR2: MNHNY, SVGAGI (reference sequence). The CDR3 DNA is TGTGCCAGCAGCAAGACCGCGGGACAGCAGAACACTGAAGCTTTCTTT. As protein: CASSKTAGQQNTEAFF.

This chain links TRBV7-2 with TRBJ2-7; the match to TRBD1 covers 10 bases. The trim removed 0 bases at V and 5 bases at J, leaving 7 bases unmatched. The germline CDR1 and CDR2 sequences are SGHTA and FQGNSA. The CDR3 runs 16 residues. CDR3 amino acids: CASSLASTGGMHEQYF. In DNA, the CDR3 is TGTGCCAGCAGCTTAGCCTCGACAGGGGGCATGCACGAGCAGTACTTC.

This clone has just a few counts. The CDR3 protein is CASSPRLNTEAFF. The CDR3, as DNA: TGTGCCAGCTCCCCCCGTTTGAACACTGAAGCTTTCTTT. The genes are TRBV18 and TRBJ1-1; D is unclear. With 6 bases removed from V and 0 bases from J, the gap between germline ends came to 8 bases. The CDR3 has 13 amino acids. CDR1 KGHSH and CDR2 LQKENI come from the germline V gene.

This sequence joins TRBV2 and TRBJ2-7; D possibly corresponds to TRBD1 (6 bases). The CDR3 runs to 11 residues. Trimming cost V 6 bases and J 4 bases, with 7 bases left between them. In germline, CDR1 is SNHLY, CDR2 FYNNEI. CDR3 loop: CASRDSYEQYF. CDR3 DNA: TGTGCCAGCAGGGACAGTTACGAGCAGTACTTC.

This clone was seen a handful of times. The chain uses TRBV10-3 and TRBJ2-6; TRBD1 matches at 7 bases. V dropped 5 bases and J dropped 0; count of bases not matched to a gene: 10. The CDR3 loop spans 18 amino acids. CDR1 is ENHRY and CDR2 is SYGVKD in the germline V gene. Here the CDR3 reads CAISPRQGLGSGANVLTF. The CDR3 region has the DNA TGTGCCATCAGTCCCCGACAGGGATTGGGCTCTGGGGCCAACGTCCTGACTTTC.

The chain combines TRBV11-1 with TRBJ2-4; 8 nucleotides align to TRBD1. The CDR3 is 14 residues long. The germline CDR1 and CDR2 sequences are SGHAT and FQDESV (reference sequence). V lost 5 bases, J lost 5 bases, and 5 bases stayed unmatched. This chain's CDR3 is CASSGRDRQNIQYF. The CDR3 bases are TGTGCCAGCAGCGGGCGGGACAGGCAAAACATTCAGTACTTC.

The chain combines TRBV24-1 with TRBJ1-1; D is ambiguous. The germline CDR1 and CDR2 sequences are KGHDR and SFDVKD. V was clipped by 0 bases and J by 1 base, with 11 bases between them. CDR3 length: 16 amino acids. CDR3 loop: CATSDLGQDGNTEAFF. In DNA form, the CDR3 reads TGTGCCACCAGTGATTTGGGCCAGGATGGGAACACTGAAGCTTTCTTT.

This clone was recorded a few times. The CDR3 DNA reads TGTGCCAGCAACGACAGGATGAACACTGAAGCTTTCTTT. Translating gives CASNDRMNTEAFF. The chain has TRBV19 and TRBJ1-1; TRBD1 might be the D (6 bases). CDR3 length equals 13 residues. Per the germline V gene, CDR1 is LNHDA and CDR2 is SQIVND (reference sequence). V was shortened by 9 bases and J by 0 bases, with 11 bases between the two germline ends.

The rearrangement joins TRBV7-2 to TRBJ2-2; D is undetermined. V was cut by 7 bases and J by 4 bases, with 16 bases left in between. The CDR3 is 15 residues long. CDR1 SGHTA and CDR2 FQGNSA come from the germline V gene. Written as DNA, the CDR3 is TGTGCCAGCACCCGATTGGCCCAGGTCACCGGGGAGCTGTTTTTT. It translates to CASTRLAQVTGELFF.

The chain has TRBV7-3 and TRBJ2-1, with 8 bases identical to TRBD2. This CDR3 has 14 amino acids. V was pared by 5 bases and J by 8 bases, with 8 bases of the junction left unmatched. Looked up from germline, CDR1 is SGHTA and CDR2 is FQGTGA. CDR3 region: CASSAGLGTYEQFF. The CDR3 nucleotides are TGTGCCAGCAGCGCGGGACTAGGTACCTATGAGCAGTTCTTC.

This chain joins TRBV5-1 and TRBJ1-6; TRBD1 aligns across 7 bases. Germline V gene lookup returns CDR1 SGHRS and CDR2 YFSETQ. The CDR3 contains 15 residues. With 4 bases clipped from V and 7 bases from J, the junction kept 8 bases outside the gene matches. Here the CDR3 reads CASSVLWDRNSPLHF. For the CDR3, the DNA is TGCGCCAGCAGCGTACTTTGGGACAGAAATTCACCCCTCCACTTT.

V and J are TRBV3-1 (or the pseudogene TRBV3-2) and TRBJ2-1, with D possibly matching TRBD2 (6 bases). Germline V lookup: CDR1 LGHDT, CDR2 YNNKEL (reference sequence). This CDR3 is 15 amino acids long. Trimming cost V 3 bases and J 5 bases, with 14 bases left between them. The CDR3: CASSQASTRDNEQFF. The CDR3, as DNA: TGTGCCAGCAGCCAGGCATCGACTAGAGACAATGAGCAGTTCTTC.

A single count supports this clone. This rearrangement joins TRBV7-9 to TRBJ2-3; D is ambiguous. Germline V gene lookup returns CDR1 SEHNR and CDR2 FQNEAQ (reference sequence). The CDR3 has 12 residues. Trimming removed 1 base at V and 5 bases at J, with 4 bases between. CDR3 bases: TGTGCCAGCAGCTTAGGGAGAGATACGCAGTATTTT. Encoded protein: CASSLGRDTQYF.

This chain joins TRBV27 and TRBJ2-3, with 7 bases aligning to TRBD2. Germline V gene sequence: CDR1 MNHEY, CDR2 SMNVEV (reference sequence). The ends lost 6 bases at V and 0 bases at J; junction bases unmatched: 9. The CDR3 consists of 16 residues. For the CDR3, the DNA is TGTGCCAGCAGCCCCGGAGCGGGAATTAGCACAGATACGCAGTATTTT. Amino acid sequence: CASSPGAGISTDTQYF.

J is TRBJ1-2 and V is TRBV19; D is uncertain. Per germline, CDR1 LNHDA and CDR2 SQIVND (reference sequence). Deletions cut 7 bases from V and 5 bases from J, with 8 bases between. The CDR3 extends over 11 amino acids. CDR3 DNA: TGTGCCAGTATTTCTCCTTATGGCTACACCTTC. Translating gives CASISPYGYTF.

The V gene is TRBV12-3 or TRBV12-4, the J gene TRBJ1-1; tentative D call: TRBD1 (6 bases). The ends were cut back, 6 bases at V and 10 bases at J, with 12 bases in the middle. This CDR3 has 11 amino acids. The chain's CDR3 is CASRGDIRAFF. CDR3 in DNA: TGTGCCAGCAGGGGGGACATAAGAGCTTTCTTT.

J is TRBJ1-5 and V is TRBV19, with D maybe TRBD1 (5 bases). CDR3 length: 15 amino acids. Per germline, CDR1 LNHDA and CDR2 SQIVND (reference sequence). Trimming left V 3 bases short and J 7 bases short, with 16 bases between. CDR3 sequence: CASSIEGGGRQPQHF. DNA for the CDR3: TGTGCCAGTAGTATTGAGGGCGGGGGTCGACAGCCCCAGCATTTT.

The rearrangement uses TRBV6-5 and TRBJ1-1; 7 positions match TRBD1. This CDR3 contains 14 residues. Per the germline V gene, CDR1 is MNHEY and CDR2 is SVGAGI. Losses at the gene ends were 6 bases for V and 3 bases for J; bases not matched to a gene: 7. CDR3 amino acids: CASRQGGSYTEAFF. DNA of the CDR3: TGTGCCAGCAGGCAGGGGGGCAGTTACACTGAAGCTTTCTTT.

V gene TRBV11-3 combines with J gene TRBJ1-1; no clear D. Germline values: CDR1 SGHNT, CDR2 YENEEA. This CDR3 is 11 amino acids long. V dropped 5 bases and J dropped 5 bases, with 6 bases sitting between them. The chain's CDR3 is CASSRETEAFF. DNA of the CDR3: TGTGCCAGCAGCCGGGAAACTGAAGCTTTCTTT.

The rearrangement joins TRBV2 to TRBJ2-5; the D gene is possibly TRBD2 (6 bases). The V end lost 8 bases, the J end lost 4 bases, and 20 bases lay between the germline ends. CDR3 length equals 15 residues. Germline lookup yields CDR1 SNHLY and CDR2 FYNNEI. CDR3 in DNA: TGTGCCAGCGCCGGGTTGAGACTAGAAACAGAGACCCAGTACTTC. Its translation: CASAGLRLETETQYF.

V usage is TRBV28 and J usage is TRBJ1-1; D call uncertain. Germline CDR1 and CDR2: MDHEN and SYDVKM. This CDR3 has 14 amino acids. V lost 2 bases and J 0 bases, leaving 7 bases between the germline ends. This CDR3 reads CASSLRGLNTEAFF. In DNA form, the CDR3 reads TGTGCCAGCAGTTTACGGGGTTTGAACACTGAAGCTTTCTTT. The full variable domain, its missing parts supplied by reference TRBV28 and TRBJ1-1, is DVKVTQSSRYLVKRTGEKVFLECVQDMDHENMFWYRQDPGLGLRLIYFSYDVKMKEKGDIPEGYSVSREKKERFSLILESASTNQTSMYLCASSLRGLNTEAFFGQGTRLTVV.

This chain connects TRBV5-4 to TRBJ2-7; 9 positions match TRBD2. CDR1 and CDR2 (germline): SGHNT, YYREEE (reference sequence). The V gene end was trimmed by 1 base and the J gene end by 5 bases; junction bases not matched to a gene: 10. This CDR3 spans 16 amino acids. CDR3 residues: CASSLLGLREGHEQYF. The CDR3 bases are TGTGCCAGCAGCTTGCTCGGTTTGCGGGAGGGCCACGAGCAGTACTTC. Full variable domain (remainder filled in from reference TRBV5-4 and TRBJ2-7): ETGVTQSPTHLIKTRGQQVTLRCSSQSGHNTVSWYQQALGQGPQFIFQYYREEENGRGNFPPRFSGLQFPNYSSELNVNALELDDSALYLCASSLLGLREGHEQYFGPGTRLTVT.

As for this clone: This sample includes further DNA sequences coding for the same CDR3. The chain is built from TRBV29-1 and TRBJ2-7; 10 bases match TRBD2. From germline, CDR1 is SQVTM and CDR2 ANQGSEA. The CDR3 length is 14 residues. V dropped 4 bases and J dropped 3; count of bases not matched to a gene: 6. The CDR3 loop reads CSVGGLAGVYEQYF. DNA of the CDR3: TGCAGCGTTGGGGGGCTAGCGGGAGTCTACGAGCAGTACTTC.

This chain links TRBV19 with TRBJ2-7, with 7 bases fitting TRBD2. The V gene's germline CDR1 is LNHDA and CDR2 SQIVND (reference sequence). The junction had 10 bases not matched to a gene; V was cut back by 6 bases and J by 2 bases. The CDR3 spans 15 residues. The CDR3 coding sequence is TGTGCCAGTAGGCCCGGAGTAGCGGGCCCCTACGAGCAGTACTTC. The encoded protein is CASRPGVAGPYEQYF.